The sequence of this TCR beta chain was determined in a study of identical twins. Trimming left V 5 bases short and J 3 bases short, with 14 bases between. The CDR3 has 15 residues. Germline V gene data show CDR1 as DFQATT and CDR2 as SNEGSKA (reference sequence). TCRdb reanalysed the 5' RACE reads using MiXCR and keeps one entry per CDR3 protein. The table shows hundreds of thousands of distinct CDR3 sequences, with 18% occurring only once. Donors uniformly comprised healthy Caucasians. The sample also formed part of further work on T cells expressing NK-cell markers. That paper notes: Dominant NKG2C+ clonotypes made up about 1.0-7.0% of CD8+ T cells in several donors.

The chain employs TRBV20-1 and TRBJ1-6, with D uncertain. Sequences were obtained from PBMCs. The clonotype comes from a woman in her late teens or twenties in good health. The CDR3 DNA reads TGCAGTGCTCCTCGCGGGCAGCTCTATAATTCACCCCTCCACTTT. As protein: CSAPRGQLYNSPLHF.